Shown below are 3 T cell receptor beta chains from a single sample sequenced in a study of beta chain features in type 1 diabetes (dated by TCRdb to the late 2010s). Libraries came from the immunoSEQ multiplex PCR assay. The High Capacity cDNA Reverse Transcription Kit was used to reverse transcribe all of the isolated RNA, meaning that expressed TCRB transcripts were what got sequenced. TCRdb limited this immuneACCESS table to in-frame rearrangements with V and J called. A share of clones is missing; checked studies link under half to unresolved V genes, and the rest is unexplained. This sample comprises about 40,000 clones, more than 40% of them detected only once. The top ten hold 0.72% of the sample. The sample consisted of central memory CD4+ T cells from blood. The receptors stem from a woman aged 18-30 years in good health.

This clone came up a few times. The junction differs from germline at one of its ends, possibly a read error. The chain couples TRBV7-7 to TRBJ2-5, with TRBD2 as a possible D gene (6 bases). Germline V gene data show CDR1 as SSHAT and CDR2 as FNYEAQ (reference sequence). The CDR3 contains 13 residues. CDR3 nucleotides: TGTGCTAGCAGCTTAGGGCGGGACGGGACCCAGTACTTC. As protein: CASSLGRDGTQYF.

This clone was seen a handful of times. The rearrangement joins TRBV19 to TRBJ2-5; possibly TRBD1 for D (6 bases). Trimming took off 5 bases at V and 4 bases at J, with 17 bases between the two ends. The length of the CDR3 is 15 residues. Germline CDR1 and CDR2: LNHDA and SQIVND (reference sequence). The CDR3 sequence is CASSASTGFVETQYF. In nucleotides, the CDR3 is TGTGCCAGTAGTGCATCTACAGGGTTCGTAGAGACCCAGTACTTC.

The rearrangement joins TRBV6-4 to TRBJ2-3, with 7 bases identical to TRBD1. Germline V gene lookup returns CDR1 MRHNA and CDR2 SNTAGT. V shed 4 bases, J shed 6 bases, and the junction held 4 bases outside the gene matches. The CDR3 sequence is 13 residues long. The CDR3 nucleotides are TGTGCCAGCAGTGGAGGGACAGCCGATACGCAGTATTTT. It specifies CASSGGTADTQYF.